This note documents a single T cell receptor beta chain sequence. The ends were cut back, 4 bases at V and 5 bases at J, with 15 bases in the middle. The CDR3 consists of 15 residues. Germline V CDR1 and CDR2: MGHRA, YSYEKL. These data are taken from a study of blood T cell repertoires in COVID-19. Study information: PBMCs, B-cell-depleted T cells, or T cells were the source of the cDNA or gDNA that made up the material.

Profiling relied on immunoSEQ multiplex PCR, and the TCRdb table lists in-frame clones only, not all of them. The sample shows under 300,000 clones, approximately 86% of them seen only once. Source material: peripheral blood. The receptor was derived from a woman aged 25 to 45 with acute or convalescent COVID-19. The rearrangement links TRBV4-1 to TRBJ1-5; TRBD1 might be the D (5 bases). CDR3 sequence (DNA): TGCGCCAGCAGCCTCGATGGTCGGGGGGATCAGCCCCAGCATTTT. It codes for CASSLDGRGDQPQHF.